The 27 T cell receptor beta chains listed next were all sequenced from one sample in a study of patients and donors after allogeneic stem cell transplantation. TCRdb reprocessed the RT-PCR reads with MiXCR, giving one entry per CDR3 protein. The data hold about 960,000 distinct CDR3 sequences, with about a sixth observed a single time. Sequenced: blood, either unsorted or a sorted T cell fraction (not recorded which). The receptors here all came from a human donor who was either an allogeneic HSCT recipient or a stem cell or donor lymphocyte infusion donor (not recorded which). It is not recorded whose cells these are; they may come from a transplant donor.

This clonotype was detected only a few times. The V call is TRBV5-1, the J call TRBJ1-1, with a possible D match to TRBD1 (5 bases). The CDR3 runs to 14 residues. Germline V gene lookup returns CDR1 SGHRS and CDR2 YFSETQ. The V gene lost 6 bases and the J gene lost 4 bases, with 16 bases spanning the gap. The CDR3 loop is CASILEAGTTEAFF. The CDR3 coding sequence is TGCGCCAGCATCCTGGAGGCAGGGACCACTGAAGCTTTCTTT.

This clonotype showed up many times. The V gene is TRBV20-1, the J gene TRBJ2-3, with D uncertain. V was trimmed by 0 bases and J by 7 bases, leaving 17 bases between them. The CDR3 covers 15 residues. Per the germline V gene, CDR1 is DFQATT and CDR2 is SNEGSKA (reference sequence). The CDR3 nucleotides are TGCAGTGCTAGAGAGACCCTATCCTCCTCCCATACGCAGTATTTT. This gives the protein CSARETLSSSHTQYF.

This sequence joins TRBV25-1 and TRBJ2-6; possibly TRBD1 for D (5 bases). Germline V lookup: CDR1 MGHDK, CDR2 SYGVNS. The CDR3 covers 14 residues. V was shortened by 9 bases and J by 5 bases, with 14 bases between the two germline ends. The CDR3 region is CASSLGVWANVLTF. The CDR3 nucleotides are TGTGCCAGTTCTCTAGGGGTATGGGCCAACGTCCTGACTTTC.

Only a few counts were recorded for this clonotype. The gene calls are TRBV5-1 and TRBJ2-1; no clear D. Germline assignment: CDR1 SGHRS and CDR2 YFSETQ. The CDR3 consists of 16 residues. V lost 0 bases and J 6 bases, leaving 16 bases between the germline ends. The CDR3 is CASSLEGRHPGNEQFF. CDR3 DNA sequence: TGCGCCAGCAGCTTGGAGGGCCGACACCCCGGCAATGAGCAGTTCTTC.

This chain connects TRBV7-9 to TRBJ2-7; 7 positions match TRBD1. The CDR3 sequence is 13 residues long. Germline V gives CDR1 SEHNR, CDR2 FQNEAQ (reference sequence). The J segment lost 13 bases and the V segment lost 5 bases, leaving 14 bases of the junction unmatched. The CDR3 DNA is TGTGCCAGCAGCACCCCTCCGGGACAGCCCGCCTACTTC. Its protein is CASSTPPGQPAYF. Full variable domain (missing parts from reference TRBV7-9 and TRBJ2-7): DTGVSQNPRHKITKRGQNVTFRCDPISEHNRLYWYRQTLGQGPEFLTYFQNEAQLEKSRLLSDRFSAERPKGSFSTLEIQRTEQGDSAMYLCASSTPPGQPAYFGPGTRLTVT.

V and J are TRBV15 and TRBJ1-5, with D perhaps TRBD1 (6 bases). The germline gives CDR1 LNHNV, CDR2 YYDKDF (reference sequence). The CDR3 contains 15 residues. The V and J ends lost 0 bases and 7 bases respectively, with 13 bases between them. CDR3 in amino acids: CATSRDQGGSQPQHF. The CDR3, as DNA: TGTGCCACCAGCAGAGACCAAGGGGGAAGCCAGCCCCAGCATTTT.

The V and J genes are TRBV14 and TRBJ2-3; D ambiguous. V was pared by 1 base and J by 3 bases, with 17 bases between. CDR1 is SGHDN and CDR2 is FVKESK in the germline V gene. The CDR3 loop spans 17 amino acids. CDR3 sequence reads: CASSQAWMVTVTDTQYF. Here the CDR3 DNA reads TGTGCCAGCAGCCAAGCGTGGATGGTAACGGTAACAGATACGCAGTATTTT.

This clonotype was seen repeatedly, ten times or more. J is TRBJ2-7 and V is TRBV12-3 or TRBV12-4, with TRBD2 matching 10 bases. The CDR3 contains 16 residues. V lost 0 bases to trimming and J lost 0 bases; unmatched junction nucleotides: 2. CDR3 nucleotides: TGTGCCAGCAGTTTAGCGAGGACTAGCGGCTCCTACGAGCAGTACTTC. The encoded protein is CASSLARTSGSYEQYF.

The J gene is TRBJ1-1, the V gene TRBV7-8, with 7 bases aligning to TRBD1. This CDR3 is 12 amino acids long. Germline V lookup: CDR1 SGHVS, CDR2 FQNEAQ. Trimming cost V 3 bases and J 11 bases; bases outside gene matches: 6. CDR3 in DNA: TGTGCCAGCAGCTTCACCGACAGGGAGGCTTTCTTT. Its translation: CASSFTDREAFF.

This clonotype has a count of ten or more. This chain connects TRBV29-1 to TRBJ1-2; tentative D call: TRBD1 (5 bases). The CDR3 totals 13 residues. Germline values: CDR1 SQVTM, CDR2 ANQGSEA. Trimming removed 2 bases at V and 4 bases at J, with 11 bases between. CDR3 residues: CSVELDTVYGYTF. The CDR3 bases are TGCAGCGTTGAACTGGACACTGTCTATGGCTACACCTTC.

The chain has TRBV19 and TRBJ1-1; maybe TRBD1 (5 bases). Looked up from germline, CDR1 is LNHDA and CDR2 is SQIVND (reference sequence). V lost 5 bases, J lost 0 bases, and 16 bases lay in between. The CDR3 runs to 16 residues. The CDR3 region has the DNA TGTGCCAGTAGTGTGTCAGGGAGGCTTTTGAACACTGAAGCTTTCTTT. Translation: CASSVSGRLLNTEAFF. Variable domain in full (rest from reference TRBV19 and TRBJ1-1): DGGITQSPKYLFRKEGQNVTLSCEQNLNHDAMYWYRQDPGQGLRLIYYSQIVNDFQKGDIAEGYSVSREKKESFPLTVTSAQKNPTAFYLCASSVSGRLLNTEAFFGQGTRLTVV.

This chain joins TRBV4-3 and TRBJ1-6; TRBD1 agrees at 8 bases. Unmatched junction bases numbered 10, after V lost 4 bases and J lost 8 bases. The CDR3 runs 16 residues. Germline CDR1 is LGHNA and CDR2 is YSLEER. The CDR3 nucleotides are TGCGCCAGCAGCCCAGAGACAGGGGATTGGTATTCACCCCTCCACTTT. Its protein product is CASSPETGDWYSPLHF.

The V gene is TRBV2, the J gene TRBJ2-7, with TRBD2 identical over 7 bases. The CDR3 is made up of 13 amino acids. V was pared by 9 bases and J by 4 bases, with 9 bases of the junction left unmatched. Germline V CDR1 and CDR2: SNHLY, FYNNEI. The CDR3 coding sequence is TGTGCCAGGGGGGGGAGCGGAGCTTACGAGCAGTACTTC. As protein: CARGGSGAYEQYF.

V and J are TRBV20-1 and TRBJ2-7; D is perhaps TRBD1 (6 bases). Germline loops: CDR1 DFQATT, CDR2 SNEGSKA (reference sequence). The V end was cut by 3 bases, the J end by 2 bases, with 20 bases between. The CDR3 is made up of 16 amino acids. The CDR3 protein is CSASRRTVRGTYEQYF. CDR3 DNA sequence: TGCAGTGCTAGCAGGAGGACAGTAAGGGGAACCTACGAGCAGTACTTC.

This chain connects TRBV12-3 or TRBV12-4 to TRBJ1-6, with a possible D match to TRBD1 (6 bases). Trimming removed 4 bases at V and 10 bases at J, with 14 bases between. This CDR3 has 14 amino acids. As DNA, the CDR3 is TGTGCCAGCAGTTCGAAGGGGGGGAACTCACCCCTCCACTTT. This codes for CASSSKGGNSPLHF.

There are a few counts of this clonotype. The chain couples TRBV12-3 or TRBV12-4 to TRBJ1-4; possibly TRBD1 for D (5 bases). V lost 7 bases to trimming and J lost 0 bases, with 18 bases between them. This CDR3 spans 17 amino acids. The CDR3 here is CASTPGVIVATNEKLFF. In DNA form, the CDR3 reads TGTGCCAGCACCCCGGGGGTCATAGTTGCAACTAATGAAAAACTGTTTTTT.

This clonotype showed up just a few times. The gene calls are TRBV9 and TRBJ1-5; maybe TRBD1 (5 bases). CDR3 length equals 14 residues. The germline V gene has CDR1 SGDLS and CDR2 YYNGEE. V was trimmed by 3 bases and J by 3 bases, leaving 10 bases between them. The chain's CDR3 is CASSALGTNQPQHF. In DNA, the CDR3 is TGTGCCAGCAGCGCCCTGGGGACCAATCAGCCCCAGCATTTT.

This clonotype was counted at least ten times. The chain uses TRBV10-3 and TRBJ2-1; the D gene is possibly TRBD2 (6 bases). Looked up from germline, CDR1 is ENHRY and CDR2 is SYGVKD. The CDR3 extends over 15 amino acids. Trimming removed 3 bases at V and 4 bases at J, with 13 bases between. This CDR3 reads CAISDYVGTYNEQFF. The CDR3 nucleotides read TGTGCCATCAGTGACTACGTGGGGACTTACAATGAGCAGTTCTTC.

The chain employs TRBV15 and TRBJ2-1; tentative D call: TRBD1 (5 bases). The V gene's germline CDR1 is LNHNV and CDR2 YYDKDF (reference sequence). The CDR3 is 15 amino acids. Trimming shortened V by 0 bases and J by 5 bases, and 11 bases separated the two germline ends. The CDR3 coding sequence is TGTGCCACCAGCAGAGAAGTGACAGCGAACAATGAGCAGTTCTTC. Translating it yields CATSREVTANNEQFF.

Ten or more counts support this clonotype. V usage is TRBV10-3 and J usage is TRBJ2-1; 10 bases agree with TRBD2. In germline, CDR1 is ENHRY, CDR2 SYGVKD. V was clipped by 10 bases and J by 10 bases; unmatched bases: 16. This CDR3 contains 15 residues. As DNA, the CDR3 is TGTGCCACCAGCCTCCGGGACAGGACTAGCGGAGAGCAGTTCTTC. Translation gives CATSLRDRTSGEQFF.

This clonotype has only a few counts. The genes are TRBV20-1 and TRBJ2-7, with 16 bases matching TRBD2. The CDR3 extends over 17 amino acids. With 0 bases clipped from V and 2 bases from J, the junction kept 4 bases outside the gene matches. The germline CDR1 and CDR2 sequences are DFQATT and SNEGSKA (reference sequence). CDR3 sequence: CSARDRGTSGRAYEQYF. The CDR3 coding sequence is TGCAGTGCTAGAGACCGCGGGACTAGCGGGAGGGCCTACGAGCAGTACTTC.

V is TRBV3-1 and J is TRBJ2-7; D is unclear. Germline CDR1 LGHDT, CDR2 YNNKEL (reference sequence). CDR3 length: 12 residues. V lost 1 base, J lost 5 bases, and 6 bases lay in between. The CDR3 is CASSQVKNEQYF. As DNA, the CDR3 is TGTGCCAGCAGCCAAGTTAAGAACGAGCAGTACTTC.

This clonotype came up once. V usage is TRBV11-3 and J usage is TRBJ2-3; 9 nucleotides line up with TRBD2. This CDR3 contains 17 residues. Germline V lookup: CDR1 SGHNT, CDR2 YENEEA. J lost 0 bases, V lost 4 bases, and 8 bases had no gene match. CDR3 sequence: CASSSNLAGLSTDTQYF. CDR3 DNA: TGTGCCAGCAGCTCCAACCTAGCGGGGCTTAGCACAGATACGCAGTATTTT.

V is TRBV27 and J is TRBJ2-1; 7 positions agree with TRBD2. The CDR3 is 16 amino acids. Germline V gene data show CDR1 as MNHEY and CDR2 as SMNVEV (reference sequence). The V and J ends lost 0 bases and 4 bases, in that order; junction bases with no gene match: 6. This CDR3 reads CASSLSPSGKYNEQFF. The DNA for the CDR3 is TGTGCCAGCAGTTTATCTCCCAGCGGGAAATACAATGAGCAGTTCTTC.

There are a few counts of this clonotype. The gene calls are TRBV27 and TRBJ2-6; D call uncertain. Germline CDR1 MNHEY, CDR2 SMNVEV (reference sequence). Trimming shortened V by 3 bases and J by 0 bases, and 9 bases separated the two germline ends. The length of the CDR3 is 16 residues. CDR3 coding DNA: TGTGCCAGCAGTTTGAAAGCCCACTCTGGGGCCAACGTCCTGACTTTC. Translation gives CASSLKAHSGANVLTF.

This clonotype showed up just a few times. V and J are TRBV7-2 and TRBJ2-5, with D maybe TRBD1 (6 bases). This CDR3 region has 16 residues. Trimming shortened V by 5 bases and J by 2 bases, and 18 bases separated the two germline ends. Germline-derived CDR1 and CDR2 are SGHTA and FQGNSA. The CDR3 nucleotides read TGTGCCAGCAGCGGTCGGACAGTTTTACTTCAAGAGACCCAGTACTTC. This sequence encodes CASSGRTVLLQETQYF.

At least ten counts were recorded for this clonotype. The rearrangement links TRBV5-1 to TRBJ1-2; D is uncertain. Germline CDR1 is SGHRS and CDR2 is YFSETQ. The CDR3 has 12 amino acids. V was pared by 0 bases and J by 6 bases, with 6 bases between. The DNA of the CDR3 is TGCGCCAGCAGCTTGGACGGAGATGGCTACACCTTC. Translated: CASSLDGDGYTF.